The clone carrying this T cell receptor (beta chain) has only one observation. Its specificity is not known. This PCR relied on a set of 60 Vbeta primers and 13 Jbeta primers. The data were produced by immunoSEQ multiplex PCR, yet TCRdb's version contains in-frame clones alone and is incomplete. The sample shows some 190,000 clones, around 80% of them seen only once. Donors were ostensibly healthy at sampling, although undocumented immune exposures were probable. These data come from a study of cytomegalovirus exposure and HLA in healthy donors. Whole-study results and caveats: Earlier findings revealed that most TCR beta V segments proved productive either about 87% or about 30% of the time. The majority of CMV-associated TCR beta chains were reported as apparently HLA-restricted in a later analysis.

Germline V gene sequence: CDR1 MDHEN, CDR2 SYDVKM. Unmatched junction bases numbered 5, after V lost 6 bases and J lost 7 bases. There are 14 residues in the CDR3. The sample consisted of PBMCs. The chain carries TRBV28 and TRBJ1-6; 8 bases are a match to TRBD1. The TCR originated in a woman aged 40 to 55 in good health and CMV-seronegative. The CDR3 DNA sequence: TGTGCCAGCAGCTGGGCAGGGGGCAATTCACCCCTCCACTTT. Translation gives CASSWAGGNSPLHF.